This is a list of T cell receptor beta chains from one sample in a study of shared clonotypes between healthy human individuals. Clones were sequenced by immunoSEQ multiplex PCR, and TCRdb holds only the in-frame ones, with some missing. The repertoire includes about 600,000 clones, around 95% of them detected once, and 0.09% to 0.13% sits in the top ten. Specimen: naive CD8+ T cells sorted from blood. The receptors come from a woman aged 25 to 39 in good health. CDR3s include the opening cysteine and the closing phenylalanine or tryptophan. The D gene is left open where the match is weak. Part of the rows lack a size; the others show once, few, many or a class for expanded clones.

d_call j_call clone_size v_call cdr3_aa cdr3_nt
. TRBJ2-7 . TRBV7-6 CASSSGTEPYEQYF TGTGCCAGCAGCTCAGGGACGGAGCCCTACGAGCAGTACTTC
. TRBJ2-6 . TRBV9 CASSTTDRAGANVLTF TGTGCCAGCAGCACAACAGACAGAGCTGGGGCCAACGTCCTGACTTTC
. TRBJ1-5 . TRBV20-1 CSARDNQPQHF TGCAGTGCTAGAGATAATCAGCCCCAGCATTTT
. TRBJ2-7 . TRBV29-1 CSVEAGYEQYF TGCAGCGTTGAAGCGGGCTACGAGCAGTACTTC
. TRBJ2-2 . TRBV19 CASSTGAGELFF TGTGCCAGTAGTACAGGGGCCGGGGAGCTGTTTTTT
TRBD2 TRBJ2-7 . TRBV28 CASSLTPPPSGEQYF TGTGCCAGCAGTTTAACGCCCCCCCCTAGCGGCGAGCAGTACTTC
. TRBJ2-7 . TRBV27 CASSWGAPLSSYEQYF TGTGCCAGCAGTTGGGGGGCCCCCCTGAGCTCCTACGAGCAGTACTTC
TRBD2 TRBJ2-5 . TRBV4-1 CASSQIAGGVEETQYF TGCGCCAGCAGCCAAATAGCGGGAGGAGTTGAGGAGACCCAGTACTTC
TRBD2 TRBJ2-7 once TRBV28 CASSLPSGRRYEQYF TGTGCCAGCAGTTTGCCTAGCGGGAGACGGTACGAGCAGTACTTC
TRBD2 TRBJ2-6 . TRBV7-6 CASSPGGVAGANVLTF TGTGCCAGCAGCCCTGGGGGGGTCGCTGGGGCCAACGTCCTGACTTTC
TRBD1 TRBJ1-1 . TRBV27 CASSLSAGGFTEAFF TGTGCCAGCAGTTTATCGGCAGGGGGCTTTACTGAAGCTTTCTTT
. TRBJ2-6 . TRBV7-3 CASSLTFPGSISGANVLTF TGTGCCAGCAGCTTAACGTTCCCGGGGTCCATCTCTGGGGCCAACGTCCTGACTTTC
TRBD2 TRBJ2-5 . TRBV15 CATSPRSASGGTQYF TGTGCCACCTCCCCCCGGTCGGCAAGCGGGGGGACCCAGTACTTC
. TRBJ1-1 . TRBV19 CASSIDPGIEGITEAFF TGTGCCAGTAGTATAGATCCCGGAATTGAGGGGATCACTGAAGCTTTCTTT
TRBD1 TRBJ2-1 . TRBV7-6 CASSLTGFHEQFF TGTGCCAGCAGCTTGACAGGGTTCCATGAGCAGTTCTTC
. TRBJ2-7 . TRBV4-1 CASSQVGLYEQYF TGCGCCAGCAGCCAAGTGGGCCTATACGAGCAGTACTTC
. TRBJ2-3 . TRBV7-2 CASSPPPGFPDTQYF TGTGCCAGCAGCCCTCCGCCAGGTTTCCCAGATACGCAGTATTTT
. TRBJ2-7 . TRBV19 CASTQAEGRYEQYF TGTGCCAGTACCCAAGCGGAGGGGCGGTACGAGCAGTACTTC
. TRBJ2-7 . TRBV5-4 CASTDHVGNYEQYF TGTGCCAGCACCGACCATGTGGGGAACTACGAGCAGTACTTC
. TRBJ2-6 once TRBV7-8 CASSPGHPGANVLTF TGTGCCAGCAGCCCGGGTCATCCTGGGGCCAACGTCCTGACTTTC
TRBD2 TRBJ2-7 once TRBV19 CASSIPGTIGEQYF TGTGCCAGTAGTATTCCAGGGACTATAGGCGAGCAGTACTTC
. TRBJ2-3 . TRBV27 CASSFSALPTDTQYF TGTGCCAGCAGTTTTTCCGCGCTCCCCACAGATACGCAGTATTTT
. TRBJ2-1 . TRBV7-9 CASSLEGSYNEQFF TGTGCCAGCAGCTTAGAGGGGTCTTACAATGAGCAGTTCTTC
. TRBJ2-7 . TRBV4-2 CASSQDSVTSDEQYF TGTGCCAGCAGCCAAGACTCCGTTACATCAGACGAGCAGTACTTC
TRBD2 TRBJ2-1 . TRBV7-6 CASSLAGAGGPGEQFF TGTGCCAGCAGCTTAGCAGGGGCGGGAGGGCCTGGTGAGCAGTTCTTC
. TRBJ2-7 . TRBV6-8 CASREGDEQYF TGTGCCAGCAGAGAGGGCGACGAGCAGTACTTC
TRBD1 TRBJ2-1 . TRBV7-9 CASSFRVRGPHNEQFF TGTGCCAGCAGCTTTCGGGTCAGGGGGCCTCACAATGAGCAGTTCTTC
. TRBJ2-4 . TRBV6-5 CASSWEGGNDIQYF TGTGCCAGCAGTTGGGAGGGGGGGAACGACATTCAGTACTTC
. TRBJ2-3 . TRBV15 CATRADGVTDTQYF TGTGCCACCAGAGCGGACGGAGTCACAGATACGCAGTATTTT
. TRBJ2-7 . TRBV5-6 CASSSTGSYEQYF TGTGCCAGCAGCTCTACTGGGTCGTACGAGCAGTACTTC
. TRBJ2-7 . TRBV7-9 CASSPPGDSYEQYF TGTGCCAGCAGCCCCCCGGGTGACTCCTACGAGCAGTACTTC
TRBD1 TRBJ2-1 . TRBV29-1 CSVEDRAQGFYNEQFF TGCAGCGTTGAAGATCGGGCACAGGGGTTCTACAATGAGCAGTTCTTC
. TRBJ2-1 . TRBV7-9 CASSNPRHPYNEQFF TGTGCCAGCAGTAATCCGCGCCATCCCTACAATGAGCAGTTCTTC
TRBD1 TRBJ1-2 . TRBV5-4 CASSTGGTNYGYTF TGTGCCAGCAGTACAGGGGGCACTAACTATGGCTACACCTTC
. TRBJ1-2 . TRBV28 CASSRQNRDLAYGYTF TGTGCCAGCAGCCGCCAAAACAGGGATTTGGCCTATGGCTACACCTTC
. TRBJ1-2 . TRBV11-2 CASSLTGTGPYGYTF TGTGCCAGCAGCTTAACCGGGACGGGACCCTATGGCTACACCTTC
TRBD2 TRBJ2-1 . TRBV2 CASSDVSGGRANEQFF TGTGCCAGCAGTGATGTCTCCGGCGGGAGGGCCAATGAGCAGTTCTTC
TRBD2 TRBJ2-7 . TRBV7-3 CASSRTGTSGRLINEQYF TGTGCCAGCAGCAGAACCGGGACTAGCGGGAGATTAATCAACGAGCAGTACTTC
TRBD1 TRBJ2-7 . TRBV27 CASSLVGQSSYEQYF TGTGCCAGCAGTTTAGTGGGACAGAGCTCCTACGAGCAGTACTTC
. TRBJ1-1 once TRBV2 CASSEDVGMNTEAFF TGTGCCAGCAGTGAAGATGTAGGTATGAACACTGAAGCTTTCTTT
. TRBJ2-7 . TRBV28 CASSSTPLGSEYEQYF TGTGCCAGCAGTTCTACCCCACTCGGGAGTGAGTACGAGCAGTACTTC
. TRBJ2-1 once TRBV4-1 CASSQDQSYNEQFF TGCGCCAGCAGCCAAGATCAATCCTACAATGAGCAGTTCTTC
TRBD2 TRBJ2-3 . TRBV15 CATSRDRLAGYTDTQYF TGTGCCACCAGCAGAGATCGGCTAGCGGGGTACACAGATACGCAGTATTTT
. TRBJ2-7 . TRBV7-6 CASSLGGGEQYF TGTGCCAGCAGCTTAGGGGGCGGAGAGCAGTACTTC
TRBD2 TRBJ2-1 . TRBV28 CASSILAGTYNEQFF TGTGCCAGCAGTATACTAGCGGGGACATACAATGAGCAGTTCTTC
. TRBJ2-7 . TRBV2 CASSVWTGTYEQYF TGTGCCAGCAGTGTTTGGACGGGAACCTACGAGCAGTACTTC
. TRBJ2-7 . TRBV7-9 CASSLGTVPSYEQYF TGTGCCAGCAGCTTAGGGACAGTCCCCTCCTACGAGCAGTACTTC